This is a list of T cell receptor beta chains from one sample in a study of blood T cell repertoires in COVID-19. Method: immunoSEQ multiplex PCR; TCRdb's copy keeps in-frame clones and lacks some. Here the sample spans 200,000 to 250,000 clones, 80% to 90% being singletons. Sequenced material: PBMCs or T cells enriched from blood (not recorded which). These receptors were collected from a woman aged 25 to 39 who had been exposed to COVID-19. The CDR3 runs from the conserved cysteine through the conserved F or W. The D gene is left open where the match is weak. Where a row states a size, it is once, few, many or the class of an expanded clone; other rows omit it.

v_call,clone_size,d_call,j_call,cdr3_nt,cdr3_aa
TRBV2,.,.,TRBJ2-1,TGTGCCAGCAGTGCGGCGCAAGGAGGTTATGAGCAGTTCTTC,CASSAAQGGYEQFF
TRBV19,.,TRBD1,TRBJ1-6,TGTGCCAGTAGTACCTCGGACAGGAGTAATTCACCCCTCCACTTT,CASSTSDRSNSPLHF
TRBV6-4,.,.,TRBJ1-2,TGTGCCAGCAGGGCCGAATGGAGGGAGTATGGCTACACCTTC,CASRAEWREYGYTF
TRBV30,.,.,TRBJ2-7,TGTGCCTGGAGCCACTCCTACGAGCAGTACTTC,CAWSHSYEQYF
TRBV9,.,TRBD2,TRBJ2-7,TGTGCCAGCAGCGTAGGAACGGGAGGGTTGGGGGAGCAGTACTTC,CASSVGTGGLGEQYF
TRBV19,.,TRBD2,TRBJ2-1,TGTGCCAGTGGGAGCGGGAGGGCTGGCAATGAGCAGTTCTTC,CASGSGRAGNEQFF
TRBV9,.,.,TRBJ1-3,TGTGCCAGCAGCGTAGGTGGCAGCTCTGGAAACACCATATATTTT,CASSVGGSSGNTIYF
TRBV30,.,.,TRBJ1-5,TGTGCCTGGGCCAACAGGGAAAATCAGCCCCAGCATTTT,CAWANRENQPQHF
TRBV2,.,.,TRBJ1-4,TGTGCCAGCATCATCGCCGGGACACCTACCACACTCAATGAAAAACTGTTTTTT,CASIIAGTPTTLNEKLFF
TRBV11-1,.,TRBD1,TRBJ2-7,TGTGCCAGCAGCTTACCCGGGACAGGGAAATACGAGCAGTACTTC,CASSLPGTGKYEQYF
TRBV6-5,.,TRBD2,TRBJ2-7,TGTGCCAGCAGTTCCGGACTAGCGGGGATCTACGAGCAGTACTTC,CASSSGLAGIYEQYF
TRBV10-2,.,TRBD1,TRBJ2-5,TGCGCCAGCAGTGACCGGGACAGGGAACTACAAGAGACCCAGTACTTC,CASSDRDRELQETQYF
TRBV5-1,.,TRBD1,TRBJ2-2,TGCGCCAGCAGCCCCGGACAGGGGGGCTTGAACACCGGGGAGCTGTTTTTT,CASSPGQGGLNTGELFF
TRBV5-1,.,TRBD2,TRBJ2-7,TGCGCCAGCAGCTTATTACTAGCGCCGAGCTCCTACGAGCAGTACTTC,CASSLLLAPSSYEQYF
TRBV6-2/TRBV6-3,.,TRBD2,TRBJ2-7,TGTGCCAGCAGTTATGCAACCCGGGACGGAAATAGCGGGAGGGCCGATGAGCAGTACTTC,CASSYATRDGNSGRADEQYF
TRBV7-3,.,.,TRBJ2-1,TGTGCCAGCAGCCTGGACAGTTACAATGAGCAGTTCTTC,CASSLDSYNEQFF
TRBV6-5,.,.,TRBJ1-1,TGTGCCAGCAGCACTACAGGGAACACTGAAGCTTTCTTT,CASSTTGNTEAFF
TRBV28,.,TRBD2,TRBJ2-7,TGTGCCAGCAGTTCCCTGGGAGCGGGAGTTGAAGAGCAGTACTTC,CASSSLGAGVEEQYF
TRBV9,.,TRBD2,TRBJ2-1,TGTGCCAGCAGCCACGGGACTAAGCACAATGAGCAGTTCTTC,CASSHGTKHNEQFF
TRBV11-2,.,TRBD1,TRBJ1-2,TGTGCCAGCAGCTTAGACGCGGGACAGGGTAACTATGGCTACACCTTC,CASSLDAGQGNYGYTF
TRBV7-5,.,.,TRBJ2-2,TGTGCCAGAAGCTCAAAGGACGCGGGAGGGCCGGGCACCGGGGAGCTGTTTTTT,CARSSKDAGGPGTGELFF
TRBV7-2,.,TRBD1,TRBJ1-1,TGTGCCAGCAGCTCCCAGGGGGCTGGTGAAGCTTTCTTT,CASSSQGAGEAFF
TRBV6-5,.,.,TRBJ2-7,TGTGCCAGCAGTTACTTGAGTGAGCAGTACTTC,CASSYLSEQYF
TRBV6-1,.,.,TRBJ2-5,TGTGCCAGCAGTGAAGGGGCAGGGCAAGAGACCCAGTACTTC,CASSEGAGQETQYF
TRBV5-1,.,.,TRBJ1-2,TGCGCCAGCAGCTCGGGCGACAGAATCTATGGCTACACCTTC,CASSSGDRIYGYTF
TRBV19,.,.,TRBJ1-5,TGTGCCAGTACTACAGGCGGGGGAAGCAATCAGCCCCAGCATTTT,CASTTGGGSNQPQHF
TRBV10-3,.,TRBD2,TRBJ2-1,TGTGCCATCAGTGCCCTAGCGGAGTACAATGAGCAGTTCTTC,CAISALAEYNEQFF
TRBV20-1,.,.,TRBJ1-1,TGCAGTGCTCACGGAGACACTGAAGCTTTCTTT,CSAHGDTEAFF
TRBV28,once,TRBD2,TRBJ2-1,TGTGCCAGCAGCCTTGGACTAGCGGGAGTGGGTGAGCAGTTCTTC,CASSLGLAGVGEQFF
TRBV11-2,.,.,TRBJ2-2,TGTGCCAGCAGCTTAAGCTCACCGAACACCGGGGAGCTGTTTTTT,CASSLSSPNTGELFF
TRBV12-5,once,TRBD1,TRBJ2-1,TGTGCTAGTGGTTTCCCAGGGACAGGGGGCAATGAGCAGTTCTTC,CASGFPGTGGNEQFF
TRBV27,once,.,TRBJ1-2,TGTGCCAGCAGCTTAGGGTCACAGGGTTCCAAAACTAGTGGCTACACCTTC,CASSLGSQGSKTSGYTF
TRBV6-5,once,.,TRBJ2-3,TGTGCCAGCAGTTACGTTGGGGCTAGCACAGATACGCAGTATTTT,CASSYVGASTDTQYF
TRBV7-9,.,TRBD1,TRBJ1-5,TGTGCCAGCAGCTTCATGGGGACAGGGAGTCAGCCCCAGCATTTT,CASSFMGTGSQPQHF
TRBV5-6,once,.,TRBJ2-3,TGTGCCAGCAGTCCTCCCCGTACATACACAGATACGCAGTATTTT,CASSPPRTYTDTQYF
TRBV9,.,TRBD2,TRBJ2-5,TGTGCCAGCAGCGTAGGTCTAGCGGGAGTGGGTAAGGAAGAGACCCAGTACTTC,CASSVGLAGVGKEETQYF
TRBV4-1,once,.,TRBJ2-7,TGCGCCAGCAGCCAAACCTTACAGGGCTACGAGCAGTACTTC,CASSQTLQGYEQYF
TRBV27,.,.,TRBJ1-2,TGTGCCAGCAGAGCCTCTAGGGGCTATGGCTACACCTTC,CASRASRGYGYTF
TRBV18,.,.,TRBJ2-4,TGTGCCAGCTCACCACCGGTCAGACTAGCCAAAAACATTCAGTACTTC,CASSPPVRLAKNIQYF
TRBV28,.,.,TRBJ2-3,TGTGCCAGCAGTTTTTCGGGGGTCAGCACAGATACGCAGTATTTT,CASSFSGVSTDTQYF